These T cell receptor beta chains were read from a single sample in a study of T cells in Graves' hyperthyroidism and ophthalmopathy. From the multiplex PCR reads, TCRdb called clonotypes with MiXCR, one entry per CDR3 protein. The repertoire holds hundreds of thousands of distinct CDR3 sequences, with 15% to 20% as singletons. Sequencing was carried out using blood. Receptors originate from a woman aged 30 to 39 with Graves' hyperthyroidism. The conserved cysteine and the conserved F or W are not part of the CDR3 here. Each record gives: V gene, J gene, CDR3 protein.

v_gene: TRBV28; j_gene: TRBJ1-6; CDR3aa: ASSSLRDNSPLH
v_gene: TRBV28; j_gene: TRBJ1-3; CDR3aa: ASRAGTVGNTIY
v_gene: TRBV7-9; j_gene: TRBJ2-2; CDR3aa: AGGGQLNTGELF
v_gene: TRBV12-5; j_gene: TRBJ2-7; CDR3aa: ASGLKLAGGEQY
v_gene: TRBV2; j_gene: TRBJ1-5; CDR3aa: ASGPAGLGSNQPQH
v_gene: TRBV7-3; j_gene: TRBJ1-2; CDR3aa: ANSFRTGDGYT
v_gene: TRBV6-1; j_gene: TRBJ2-7; CDR3aa: ASSDWPTGGFYEQY
v_gene: TRBV10-3; j_gene: TRBJ2-3; CDR3aa: ATSGGQRYTQY
v_gene: TRBV3-1; j_gene: TRBJ2-7; CDR3aa: ASSHAFGGDGEQY
v_gene: TRBV7-3; j_gene: TRBJ2-1; CDR3aa: ASSLLGGLVPNEQF
v_gene: TRBV7-9; j_gene: TRBJ1-1; CDR3aa: ASRYQAPDTEAF
v_gene: TRBV20-1; j_gene: TRBJ2-1; CDR3aa: SARSPNSVIYNEQF
v_gene: TRBV5-1; j_gene: TRBJ1-1; CDR3aa: ASSLGWAEAF
v_gene: TRBV12-3/TRBV12-4; j_gene: TRBJ2-7; CDR3aa: ASSLAGGGEQY
v_gene: TRBV13; j_gene: TRBJ1-1; CDR3aa: ASSLGPGQGAEAF
v_gene: TRBV12-3/TRBV12-4; j_gene: TRBJ2-1; CDR3aa: ASSLSSLNEQF
v_gene: TRBV27; j_gene: TRBJ1-2; CDR3aa: ASGQGWYGYT
v_gene: TRBV11-2; j_gene: TRBJ2-3; CDR3aa: ASSPGHAQY
v_gene: TRBV6-6; j_gene: TRBJ2-3; CDR3aa: ASSYSFSDTQY
v_gene: TRBV7-9; j_gene: TRBJ1-2; CDR3aa: ASSLVATDANYGYT
v_gene: TRBV29-1; j_gene: TRBJ1-4; CDR3aa: SVGQGKGEKLF
v_gene: TRBV5-1; j_gene: TRBJ2-5; CDR3aa: ASSFGTLPGGEETQY
v_gene: TRBV9; j_gene: TRBJ2-7; CDR3aa: ASSPSGAQAYEQY
v_gene: TRBV6-1; j_gene: TRBJ2-4; CDR3aa: ASSFPARAGKNIQY
v_gene: TRBV5-1; j_gene: TRBJ2-5; CDR3aa: ASSLEWGQETQY
v_gene: TRBV9; j_gene: TRBJ2-5; CDR3aa: ASSVMGGASGIETQY
v_gene: TRBV19; j_gene: TRBJ2-2; CDR3aa: ASSPRPRSTGELF
v_gene: TRBV5-6; j_gene: TRBJ2-3; CDR3aa: ASSFPGGYTQY
v_gene: TRBV5-6; j_gene: TRBJ1-1; CDR3aa: ASSSNRVRVLNTEAF
v_gene: TRBV2; j_gene: TRBJ1-6; CDR3aa: ASSEAPAGWSPLH
v_gene: TRBV7-9; j_gene: TRBJ2-7; CDR3aa: ASSLGSRNEQY
v_gene: TRBV28; j_gene: TRBJ2-7; CDR3aa: ASSQTTTQY
v_gene: TRBV5-1; j_gene: TRBJ2-1; CDR3aa: ASGLAGYNEQF
v_gene: TRBV15; j_gene: TRBJ1-2; CDR3aa: ATSRDRDGTYGYT
v_gene: TRBV28; j_gene: TRBJ1-5; CDR3aa: ASSFSNRGQPQH
v_gene: TRBV6-1; j_gene: TRBJ2-6; CDR3aa: ASSEIIVGSLSNSGANVLT